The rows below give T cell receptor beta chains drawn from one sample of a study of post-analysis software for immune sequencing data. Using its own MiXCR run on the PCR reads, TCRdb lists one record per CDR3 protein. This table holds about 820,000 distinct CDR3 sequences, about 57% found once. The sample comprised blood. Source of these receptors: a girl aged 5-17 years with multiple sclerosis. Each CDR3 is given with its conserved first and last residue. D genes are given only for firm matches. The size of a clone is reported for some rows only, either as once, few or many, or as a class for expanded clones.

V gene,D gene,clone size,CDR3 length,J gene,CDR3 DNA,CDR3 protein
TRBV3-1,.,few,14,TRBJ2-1,TGTGCTACCAGCTCCGGGAGCCCCTACAATGAGCAGTTCTTC,CATSSGSPYNEQFF
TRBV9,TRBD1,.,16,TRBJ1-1,TGTGCCAGCAGCGTAGAGGGAGGGGGCAGGTCAACTGAAGCTTTCTTT,CASSVEGGGRSTEAFF
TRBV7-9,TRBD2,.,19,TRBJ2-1,TGTGCCAGCAGCTTAAGGGTTCTTCGGGGGGGGACATCCTACAATGAGCAGTTCTTC,CASSLRVLRGGTSYNEQFF
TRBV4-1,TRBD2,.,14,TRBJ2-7,TGCGCCAGCAGCCAAGTTGTAGCGGGAGCCGAGCAGTACTTC,CASSQVVAGAEQYF
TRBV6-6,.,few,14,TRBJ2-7,TGTGCCAGCAAAGGGGGGCCGAACTCCTACGAGCAGTACTTC,CASKGGPNSYEQYF
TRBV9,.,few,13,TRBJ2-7,TGTGCCAGCAGCGTAGCTCCAGGGGCCGAGCAGTACTTC,CASSVAPGAEQYF
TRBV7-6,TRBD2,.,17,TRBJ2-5,TGTGCCAGCAGCGACACCTTACTAGCGGGCCGCTCAGAGACCCAGTACTTC,CASSDTLLAGRSETQYF
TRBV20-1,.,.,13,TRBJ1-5,TGCAGTGCTAGCTGGGAAGGCAATCAGCCCCAGCATTTT,CSASWEGNQPQHF
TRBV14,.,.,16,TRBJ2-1,TGTGCCAGCAGCCAAGTAAGAGGGAGCTCCTACAATGAGCAGTTCTTC,CASSQVRGSSYNEQFF
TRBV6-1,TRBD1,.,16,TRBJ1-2,TGTGCCAGCAGTGACAACCGGGACAGGGCGGTCTATGGCTACACCTTC,CASSDNRDRAVYGYTF
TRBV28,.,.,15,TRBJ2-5,TGTGCCAGCAGTTTATATCGGGGGGCGGATGAGACCCAGTACTTC,CASSLYRGADETQYF
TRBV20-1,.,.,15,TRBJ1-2,TGCAGTGCTAGAGATGCCTCCAGGGGCTCTATTGGCTACACCTTC,CSARDASRGSIGYTF
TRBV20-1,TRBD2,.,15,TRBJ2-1,TGCAGTGCCAACGGACTAGCGGGGCTCTACAATGAGCAGTTCTTC,CSANGLAGLYNEQFF
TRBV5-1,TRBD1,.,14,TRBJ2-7,TGCGCCAGCAGCACACGACAGGGATCCTACGAGCAGTACTTC,CASSTRQGSYEQYF
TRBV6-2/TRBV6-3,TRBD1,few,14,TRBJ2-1,TGTGCCAGCACTCGGGACAGGCCCCTTAATGAGCAGTTCTTC,CASTRDRPLNEQFF
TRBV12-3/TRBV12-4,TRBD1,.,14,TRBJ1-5,TGTGCCAGCCGGAGGACAGGGAGGAATCAGCCCCAGCATTTT,CASRRTGRNQPQHF
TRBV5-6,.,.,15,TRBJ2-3,TGTGCCAGCAGCTTAGAGGGGTTGGGCACAGATACGCAGTATTTT,CASSLEGLGTDTQYF
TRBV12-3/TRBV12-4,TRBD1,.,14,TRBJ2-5,TGTGCCAGCAGGGCTACAGGGGGCGGAGAGACCCAGTACTTC,CASRATGGGETQYF
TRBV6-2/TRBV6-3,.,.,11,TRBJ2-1,TGTGCCAGCAGTGGGGGCGGTGAGCAGTTCTTC,CASSGGGEQFF
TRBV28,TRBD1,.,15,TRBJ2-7,TGTGCCAGCAGTCGACAGGGGAAAGGGGCCTACGAGCAGTACTTC,CASSRQGKGAYEQYF
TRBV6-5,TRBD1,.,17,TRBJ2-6,TGTGCCAGCAGGTTAGGACAGGGTCTAGGTGGGGCCAACGTCCTGACTTTC,CASRLGQGLGGANVLTF
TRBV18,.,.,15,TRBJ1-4,TGTGCCAGCTCACCACCAAAGGGCAGTGGGGAAAAACTGTTTTTT,CASSPPKGSGEKLFF
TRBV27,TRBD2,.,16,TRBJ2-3,TGTGCCAGCAGTTTAAAGGCGGGGGGGGGCACAGATACGCAGTATTTT,CASSLKAGGGTDTQYF
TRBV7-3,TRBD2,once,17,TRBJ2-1,TGTGCCAGCAGCACGCTTCCGGGACTAGCGGTTTTGGATGAGCAGTTCTTC,CASSTLPGLAVLDEQFF
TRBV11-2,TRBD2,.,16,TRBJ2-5,TGTGCCAGCAGCTTAGAGGGACTAGCTCGGAAGGGTGAGCAGTACTTC,CASSLEGLARKGEQYF
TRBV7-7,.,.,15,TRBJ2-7,TGTGCTAGCAGCTTACGGGACGGGACCACCTACGAGCAGTACTTC,CASSLRDGTTYEQYF
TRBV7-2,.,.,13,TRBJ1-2,TGTGCCAGCACCCACGACAGAACCTATGGCTACACCTTC,CASTHDRTYGYTF
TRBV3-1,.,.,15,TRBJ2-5,TGTGCCAGCAGCCAAGACCCGAGGGGGTTTGAGACCCAGTACTTC,CASSQDPRGFETQYF
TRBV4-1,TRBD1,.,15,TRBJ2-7,TGCGCCAGCAGCCAAGATCGGGGACAGGGCTACGAGCAGTACTTC,CASSQDRGQGYEQYF
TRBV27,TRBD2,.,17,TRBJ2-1,TGTGCCAGCAGAGAGGAGGGGACTAGCGGGAGTAGGAATGAGCAGTTCTTC,CASREEGTSGSRNEQFF
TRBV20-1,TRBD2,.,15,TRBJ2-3,TGCAGTGCCCCCGGGAGGGGAGTATTTGGAGATACGCAGTATTTT,CSAPGRGVFGDTQYF
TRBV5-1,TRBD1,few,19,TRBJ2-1,TGCGCCAGCAGCTTAGGGGCCAGGGGGCCGACGAGCTCCTACAATGAGCAGTTCTTC,CASSLGARGPTSSYNEQFF
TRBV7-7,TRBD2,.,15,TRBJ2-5,TGTGCTAGCAGCCGGAGCGGGAGAGACCACAATGAGCAGTACTTC,CASSRSGRDHNEQYF
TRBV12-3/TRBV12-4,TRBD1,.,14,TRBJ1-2,TGTGCCAGCAGTTTTTCCCAGGGGGATTATGGCTACACCTTC,CASSFSQGDYGYTF
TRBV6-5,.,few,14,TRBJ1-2,TGTGCCAGCAGTTACTCGGGACACATACCAGGCTACACCTTC,CASSYSGHIPGYTF
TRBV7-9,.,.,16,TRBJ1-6,TGTGCCAGCAGCTCCACGCGGGGCGGCTATAATTCACCCCTCCACTTT,CASSSTRGGYNSPLHF
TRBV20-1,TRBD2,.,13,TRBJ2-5,TGCAGTGCTAGAGGACTAGCTAGGGAGACCCAGTACTTC,CSARGLARETQYF
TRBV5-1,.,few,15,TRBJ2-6,TGCGCCAGCAGCTTTGGAACTCCAGGGGCCAACGTCCTGACTTTC,CASSFGTPGANVLTF
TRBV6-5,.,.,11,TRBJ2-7,TGTGCCAGCAGCAGGGGACACGGGCAGTACTTC,CASSRGHGQYF
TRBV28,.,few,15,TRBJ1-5,TGTGCCAGCAGTTTTCTCAGCGCGGCGGGACAGCCCCAGCATTTT,CASSFLSAAGQPQHF